One T cell receptor (beta chain) is described in this entry. Its antigen is undetermined. The sample is drawn from a study of cytomegalovirus exposure and HLA in healthy donors. Overall study results and limits: Later on, an analysis tied 15,000 to 20,000 TCR beta sequences to HLA alleles at 0.05 false discovery rate. Several V segments, TRBV6-2 and TRBV6-3 among them, could not be told apart and were dropped. Researchers catalogued 160 or so TCR beta chains as cytomegalovirus-associated.

Primers included in the PCR were 60 Vbeta and 13 Jbeta primers. Original methodology: About 10 million of around 85 million unique TCR beta chains were shared, per a later count. The repertoire was sequenced with immunoSEQ multiplex PCR; TCRdb's copy has only in-frame clones and lacks some. V and J calls and clone size are copied from that table; D and trimming were computed from the DNA. The data hold around 170,000 clones, with 77% observed a single time. The CDR3 runs to 15 residues. Per the germline V gene, CDR1 is SGDLS and CDR2 is YYNGEE. Trimming shortened V by 2 bases and J by 0 bases, and 12 bases separated the two germline ends.

This clonotype originated in a young man in good health and CMV-seronegative. The rearrangement uses TRBV9 and TRBJ2-7, with D tentatively TRBD1 (5 bases). The specimen was PBMCs. CDR3 loop: CASSVGRESSYEQYF. The CDR3 bases are TGTGCCAGCAGCGTCGGCAGGGAAAGCTCCTACGAGCAGTACTTC. Variable domain in full (rest from reference TRBV9 and TRBJ2-7): DSGVTQTPKHLITATGQRVTLRCSPRSGDLSVYWYQQSLDQGLQFLIQYYNGEERAKGNILERFSAQQFPDLHSELNLSSLELGDSALYFCASSVGRESSYEQYFGPGTRLTVT.